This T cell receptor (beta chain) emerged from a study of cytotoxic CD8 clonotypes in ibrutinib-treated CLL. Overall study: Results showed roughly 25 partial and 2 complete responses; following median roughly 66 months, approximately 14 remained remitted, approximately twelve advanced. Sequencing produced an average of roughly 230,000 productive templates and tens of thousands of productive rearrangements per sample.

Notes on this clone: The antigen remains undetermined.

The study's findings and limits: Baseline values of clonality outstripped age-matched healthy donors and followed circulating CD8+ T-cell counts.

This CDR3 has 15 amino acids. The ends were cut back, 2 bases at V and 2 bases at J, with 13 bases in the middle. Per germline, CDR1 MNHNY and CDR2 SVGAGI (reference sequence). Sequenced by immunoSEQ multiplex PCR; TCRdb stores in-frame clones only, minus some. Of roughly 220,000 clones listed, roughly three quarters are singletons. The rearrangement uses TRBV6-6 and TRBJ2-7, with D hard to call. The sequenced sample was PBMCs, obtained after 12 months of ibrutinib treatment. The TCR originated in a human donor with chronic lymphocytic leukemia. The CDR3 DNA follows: TGTGCCAGCAGTTACCGTGAAGGCGAGCCCTACGAGCAGTACTTC. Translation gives CASSYREGEPYEQYF.